The rows below give T cell receptor beta chains drawn from one sample of a study of shared clonotypes between healthy human individuals. TCRdb's copy holds only in-frame clones and misses some; the assay was immunoSEQ multiplex PCR. The sample has 1 million to 1.3 million clones, about 80% seen once. The sequenced material came from memory CD4+ T cells from PBMCs. The receptors shown here come from a man between 18 and 35 years old in good health. Some clones in this sample may be carry-over from other donors' samples. CDR3s include the opening cysteine and the closing phenylalanine or tryptophan. Clone size is not always given. Where it is, it says once, few, many or a class for expanded clones.

TRBJ1-2 once TRBV27 CASSLRAAAEGYGYTF
TRBJ2-3 . TRBV6-5 CASSQRQATDTQYF
TRBJ2-7 . TRBV5-4 CASSFPRDRGREQYF
TRBJ2-7 . TRBV5-1 CASSLGDRVHEQYF
TRBJ2-1 . TRBV29-1 CSAGGDEQFF
TRBJ1-5 . TRBV2 CASSGGSSGQPQHF
TRBJ2-5 . TRBV5-1 CASSLAGREETQYF
TRBJ2-1 once TRBV21-1 CASSKAPGRYNEQFF
TRBJ1-1 . TRBV7-3 CASSLTGGVTEAFF
TRBJ1-2 few TRBV4-2 CASSQDPAGRYGYGYTF
TRBJ2-1 . TRBV19 CATGYNEQFF
TRBJ1-6 . TRBV28 CASSSPAGGRLTSPLHF
TRBJ2-1 . TRBV10-2 CASQRGTTAYNEQFF
TRBJ2-6 . TRBV19 CASSSPRDAGANVLTF
TRBJ2-3 . TRBV28 CASATGVDADTQYF
TRBJ2-7 . TRBV6-1 CASSINSNYEQYF
TRBJ2-7 few TRBV11-2 CASSFSAHEQYF
TRBJ2-3 few TRBV5-1 CASSLSVADTQYF
TRBJ2-3 . TRBV6-5 CASGKRSTDTQYF